The rows below give T cell receptor beta chains drawn from one sample of a study of blood T cells in healthy people across ages. TCRdb called the 5' RACE reads again in MiXCR, with one record for every CDR3 protein. Of about 730,000 distinct CDR3 sequences listed, 40% to 45% were seen once; the top ten hold roughly 20%. Sequenced input: blood. Receptors were obtained from a woman aged 55-69 years in good health. CDR3s include the opening cysteine and the closing phenylalanine or tryptophan. The order of the fields is J gene, D gene, clone size, V gene, CDR3 DNA, CDR3 protein. The D gene is left open where the match is weak. Size values are once, few and many counts, or a class for expanded clones, and some rows have none.

J: TRBJ2-2; D: TRBD2; size: few; V: TRBV6-1; DNA: TGTGCCAGCACCGCGGCTAGCGGGAAAAGCACCGGGGAGCTGTTTTTT; CDR3: CASTAASGKSTGELFF
J: TRBJ2-1; D: TRBD2; size: few; V: TRBV7-3; DNA: TGTGCCAGCAGCTTAAATAGCGGGGGAGACCTCCTAGGCAATGAGCAGTTCTTC; CDR3: CASSLNSGGDLLGNEQFF
J: TRBJ2-7; D: .; size: .; V: TRBV29-1; DNA: TGCAGCGTTGAAGTGGACAACTCCTACGAGCAGTACTTC; CDR3: CSVEVDNSYEQYF
J: TRBJ2-1; D: TRBD1; size: many; V: TRBV12-3/TRBV12-4; DNA: TGTGCCAGCATTCCTGGGTCTGTGACAGGGGGCGGTTGGACCTACAATGAGCAGTTCTTC; CDR3: CASIPGSVTGGGWTYNEQFF
J: TRBJ2-2; D: TRBD1; size: .; V: TRBV5-1; DNA: TGCGCCAGCAGCAAAGCCGGGACAGGGATAACCGGGGAGCTGTTTTTT; CDR3: CASSKAGTGITGELFF
J: TRBJ2-2; D: TRBD1; size: .; V: TRBV6-1; DNA: TGTGCCAGCAGCCCACAGGGGGGTCTCACCGGGGAGCTGTTTTTT; CDR3: CASSPQGGLTGELFF
J: TRBJ2-5; D: TRBD2; size: few; V: TRBV27; DNA: TGTGCCAGCAAGAGACTGGATGGGGGGGAGCAGTACTTC; CDR3: CASKRLDGGEQYF
J: TRBJ2-5; D: .; size: .; V: TRBV6-6; DNA: TGTGCCAGCACCGAAGTGGGGGAGGGGGACCAGTACTTC; CDR3: CASTEVGEGDQYF
J: TRBJ2-7; D: TRBD1; size: few; V: TRBV7-2; DNA: TGTGCCAGCAGCCCTCGGACAGGGACCCACGAGCAGTACTTC; CDR3: CASSPRTGTHEQYF
J: TRBJ2-6; D: TRBD1; size: .; V: TRBV24-1; DNA: TGTGCCACCAGGAACCGGGACAGGTTCTCTGGGGCCAACGTCCCGACTTTC; CDR3: CATRNRDRFSGANVPTF
J: TRBJ2-7; D: .; size: .; V: TRBV20-1; DNA: TGCAGTGCTAGAGAAGGCAGAAGCTCCTACAATGAGCAGTACTTC; CDR3: CSAREGRSSYNEQYF
J: TRBJ2-3; D: TRBD2; size: once; V: TRBV12-3/TRBV12-4; DNA: TGTGCCAGCATGGCTAGCGGAGTAGATACGCAGTATTTT; CDR3: CASMASGVDTQYF
J: TRBJ2-5; D: TRBD2; size: few; V: TRBV5-1; DNA: TGCGCCAGCAGCTCAAATAGCGGGGGGGCGGAGACCCAGTACTTC; CDR3: CASSSNSGGAETQYF
J: TRBJ2-1; D: .; size: .; V: TRBV12-3/TRBV12-4; DNA: TGTGCCAGCAGCCAAACCATCGTTAACCGGGGGCGGAATGAGCAGTTCTTC; CDR3: CASSQTIVNRGRNEQFF
J: TRBJ2-3; D: TRBD2; size: .; V: TRBV5-5; DNA: TGTGCCAGCAGCGCCGGTAGCGGGGGGGCCGTCTCAGATACGCAGTATTTT; CDR3: CASSAGSGGAVSDTQYF